Shown below are 6 T cell receptor beta chains from a single sample sequenced in a study of CD8+CD57+ T cells in acquired aplastic anemia. Sequenced patients had shown CD8+CD57+ cell expansion by flow cytometry. It was genomic DNA that served as the template for profiling TCR beta VDJ and CDR3. TCRdb called the reads again in MiXCR, with one record for every CDR3 protein. Among 75,000 to 80,000 distinct CDR3 sequences listed, less than 85% were seen once. The sequenced sample was sorted CD4+, CD8+, or CD8+CD57+ T cells (not recorded which) from PBMCs. The source of these receptors is a human donor with aplastic anemia.

The rearrangement joins TRBV9 to TRBJ2-1; a weak D match, TRBD2 (7 bases). V was shortened by 2 bases and J by 1 base, with 19 bases between the two germline ends. CDR1 is SGDLS, CDR2 YYNGEE, per germline. This CDR3 region has 18 residues. The DNA for the CDR3 is TGTGCCAGCAGCGTGGGGGGGGGGCCTCCTTCTTCCTACAATGAGCAGTTCTTC. Amino acids: CASSVGGGPPSSYNEQFF.

This clonotype has only one observation. The chain carries TRBV19 and TRBJ2-3; 11 bases align to TRBD2. This CDR3 is 13 amino acids long. The trim removed 6 bases at V and 4 bases at J, leaving 0 bases unmatched. Germline loops: CDR1 LNHDA, CDR2 SQIVND (reference sequence). In DNA, the CDR3 is TGTGCCAGTAGACTAGCGGGGGCAGATACGCAGTATTTT. Translated: CASRLAGADTQYF.

The chain recombines TRBV20-1 with TRBJ1-1, with 7 bases matching TRBD1. Germline CDR1 DFQATT, CDR2 SNEGSKA (reference sequence). The junction had 8 bases not matched to a gene; V was cut back by 1 base and J by 3 bases. There are 15 residues in the CDR3. The CDR3: CSARGSGTGDTEAFF. The CDR3 DNA follows: TGCAGTGCTAGAGGGAGCGGCACAGGGGACACTGAAGCTTTCTTT.

The genes are TRBV29-1 and TRBJ2-7; 8 nucleotides align to TRBD2. CDR1 is SQVTM, CDR2 ANQGSEA, per germline. Trimming cost V 8 bases and J 5 bases; bases outside gene matches: 8. This CDR3 is 12 amino acids long. CDR3 in DNA: TGCAGCACTTATAGCGGGATGCACGAGCAGTACTTC. Translated: CSTYSGMHEQYF.

This clonotype showed up just once. J is TRBJ1-2 and V is TRBV2, with 7 bases fitting TRBD1. The CDR3 is 13 amino acids. Germline CDR1 and CDR2: SNHLY and FYNNEI. V lost 6 bases, J lost 5 bases, and 6 bases stayed unmatched. The CDR3 region is CASSGPGGYGYTF. For the CDR3, the DNA is TGTGCCAGCAGCGGCCCAGGGGGTTATGGCTACACCTTC.

This chain connects TRBV7-9 to TRBJ2-1; no firm D call. V was clipped by 0 bases and J by 8 bases, with 8 bases between them. The CDR3 is made up of 13 amino acids. CDR1 and CDR2 from the germline V gene are SEHNR and FQNEAQ (reference sequence). This chain's CDR3 is CASSLAGGDEQFF. The CDR3 nucleotides read TGTGCCAGCAGCTTAGCGGGTGGGGATGAGCAGTTCTTC.